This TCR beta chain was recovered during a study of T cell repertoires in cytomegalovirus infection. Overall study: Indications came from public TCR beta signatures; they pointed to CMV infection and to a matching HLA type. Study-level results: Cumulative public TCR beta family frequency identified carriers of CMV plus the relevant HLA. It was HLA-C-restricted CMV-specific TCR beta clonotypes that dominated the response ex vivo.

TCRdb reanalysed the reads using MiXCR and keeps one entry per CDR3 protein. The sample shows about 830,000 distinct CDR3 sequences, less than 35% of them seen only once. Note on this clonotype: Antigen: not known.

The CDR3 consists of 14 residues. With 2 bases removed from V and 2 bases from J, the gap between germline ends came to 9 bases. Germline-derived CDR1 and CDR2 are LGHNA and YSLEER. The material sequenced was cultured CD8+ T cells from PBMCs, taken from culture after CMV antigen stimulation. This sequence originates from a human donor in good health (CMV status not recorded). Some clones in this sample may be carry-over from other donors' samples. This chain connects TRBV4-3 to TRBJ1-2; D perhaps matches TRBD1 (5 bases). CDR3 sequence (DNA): TGCGCCAGCAGCCAACGGGGCGCGAACTATGGCTACACCTTC. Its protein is CASSQRGANYGYTF.